Below, 23 T cell receptor beta chains from the same sample are listed, as sequenced in a study of cytomegalovirus exposure and HLA in healthy donors. Researchers ran the PCR with 60 Vbeta and 13 Jbeta primers. The assay was immunoSEQ multiplex PCR, and TCRdb's table has in-frame clones only and misses some. The repertoire holds some 180,000 clones, with about four fifths as singletons. The sample was PBMCs. Receptors were obtained from a female donor in good health and CMV-seronegative.

This clone was detected only a few times. The rearrangement joins TRBV7-9 to TRBJ2-7, with TRBD1 matching over 7 bases. The V gene's germline CDR1 is SEHNR and CDR2 FQNEAQ (reference sequence). The CDR3 is 13 residues long. V dropped 4 bases and J dropped 6; count of bases not matched to a gene: 6. DNA of the CDR3: TGTGCCAGCAGCTCCCCCGGGACAGCCGAGCAGTACTTC. It specifies CASSSPGTAEQYF.

The V and J genes are TRBV10-3 and TRBJ2-5; D perhaps matches TRBD1 (5 bases). The last part of the DNA fits TRBJ2-7 better; the J call may be wrong. From germline, CDR1 is ENHRY and CDR2 SYGVKD. CDR3 length: 13 amino acids. The CDR3 DNA sequence: TGTGCCATCAGTGTTGTAGGGGTGGGCGAGCAGTACTTC. Translation gives CAISVVGVGEQYF.

On this clone: A junction boundary mismatches the germline segment, possibly from a read error. V and J are TRBV7-9 and TRBJ2-5; a possible D gene is TRBD2 (6 bases). The CDR3 length is 15 residues. Germline V gene data show CDR1 as SEHNR and CDR2 as FQNEAQ (reference sequence). DNA of the CDR3: TGTTCCAGCAACCCCCTGGAACGGGGGAAAGAGACCCAGTACTTC. Residues: CSSNPLERGKETQYF.

The V call is TRBV27, the J call TRBJ2-1, with D hard to call. The CDR3 has 13 amino acids. The V gene lost 0 bases and the J gene lost 5 bases, with 5 bases spanning the gap. Germline CDR1 reads MNHEY; CDR2 reads SMNVEV (reference sequence). The chain's CDR3 is CASSLSRNNEQFF. The CDR3 DNA follows: TGTGCCAGCAGTTTATCCAGGAACAATGAGCAGTTCTTC.

This chain joins TRBV5-4 and TRBJ2-5; possibly TRBD2 for D (6 bases). The J call may be faulty, since TRBJ2-7 better matches the DNA end. CDR1 is SGHNT, CDR2 YYREEE, per germline (reference sequence). This CDR3 contains 15 residues. As DNA, the CDR3 is TGTGCCAGCAGCCCAGGGACTCTCAGCTCCTACGAGCAGTACTTC. It translates to CASSPGTLSSYEQYF.

CDR3 amino acids: CASSSRQGMNTEAFF. The CDR3 DNA is TGCGCCAGCAGCTCGCGACAGGGGATGAACACTGAAGCTTTCTTT. The rearrangement uses TRBV5-1 and TRBJ1-1; 8 bases align to TRBD1. This CDR3 is 15 amino acids long. Germline V gene sequence: CDR1 SGHRS, CDR2 YFSETQ. Trimming at V came to 3 bases and at J to 0 bases, leaving 4 bases not matched to a gene.

The genes are TRBV14 and TRBJ2-7; the D gene is possibly TRBD1 (5 bases). CDR1 and CDR2 (germline): SGHDN, FVKESK. The CDR3 extends over 14 amino acids. Trimming left V 6 bases short and J 4 bases short, with 16 bases between. The CDR3: CASSSSTNRYEQYF. In DNA, the CDR3 is TGTGCCAGCAGTTCAAGTACGAACAGGTACGAGCAGTACTTC.

This chain uses TRBV7-3 with TRBJ2-3; 9 bases fit TRBD2. From germline, CDR1 is SGHTA and CDR2 FQGTGA. The junction had 2 bases not matched to a gene; V was cut back by 1 base and J by 6 bases. The CDR3 is 14 amino acids. The DNA of the CDR3 is TGTGCCAGCAGCTTAAGCGGGGGGGAGGATACGCAGTATTTT. Its protein is CASSLSGGEDTQYF.

This clone was detected only a few times. The chain joins TRBV30 to TRBJ2-3, with 7 bases identical to TRBD2. Germline lookup yields CDR1 GTSNPN and CDR2 SVGIG (reference sequence). Trimming at V came to 5 bases and at J to 1 base, leaving 12 bases not matched to a gene. The CDR3 loop spans 16 amino acids. The CDR3 region is CAWGRLASRGTDTQYF. CDR3 bases: TGTGCCTGGGGCAGACTAGCTTCGAGGGGCACAGATACGCAGTATTTT. Drawing the rest from reference TRBV30 and TRBJ2-3, the complete variable domain is SQTIHQWPATLVQPVGSPLSLECTVEGTSNPNLYWYRQAAGRGLQLLFYSVGIGQISSEVPQNLSASRPQDRQFILSSKKLLLSDSGFYLCAWGRLASRGTDTQYFGPGTRLTVL.

The gene calls are TRBV25-1 and TRBJ2-1; D is unresolved. The CDR3 consists of 14 residues. CDR1 is MGHDK and CDR2 is SYGVNS in the germline V gene. V gave up 8 bases and J gave up 0 bases, with 11 bases separating them. CDR3 in amino acids: CASQLDSSYNEQFF. The CDR3 coding sequence is TGTGCCAGCCAGCTCGACTCCTCCTACAATGAGCAGTTCTTC. Full variable domain (missing parts from reference TRBV25-1 and TRBJ2-1): EADIYQTPRYLVIGTGKKITLECSQTMGHDKMYWYQQDPGMELHLIHYSYGVNSTEKGDLSSESTVSRIRTEHFPLTLESARPSHTSQYLCASQLDSSYNEQFFGPGTRLTVL.

This clone was detected only once. The V call is TRBV6-1, the J call TRBJ2-5, with a tentative D call TRBD1 (6 bases). The CDR3 is made up of 13 amino acids. CDR1 is MNHNS, CDR2 SASEGT, per germline. The V gene lost 8 bases and the J gene lost 1 base, with 11 bases spanning the gap. The CDR3 reads CASGTGPQETQYF. The CDR3 nucleotides read TGTGCCAGCGGAACAGGGCCCCAAGAGACCCAGTACTTC.

The CDR3 loop reads CASSWRREKGTDTQYF. The CDR3 DNA sequence: TGTGCCAGCAGCTGGAGGCGGGAGAAAGGCACAGATACGCAGTATTTT. The chain employs TRBV5-4 and TRBJ2-3; 7 bases are a match to TRBD2. CDR1 is SGHNT and CDR2 is YYREEE in the germline V gene (reference sequence). CDR3 length: 16 amino acids. V lost 3 bases and J lost 1; bases outside the gene matches: 8.

The rearrangement uses TRBV7-9 and TRBJ1-1; 8 positions match TRBD1. V shed 9 bases, J shed 3 bases, and the junction held 12 bases outside the gene matches. The CDR3 runs 15 residues. The germline V gene has CDR1 SEHNR and CDR2 FQNEAQ (reference sequence). CDR3 in amino acids: CASSPRTGRHTEAFF. DNA of the CDR3: TGTGCCAGTAGCCCAAGGACAGGGCGGCACACTGAAGCTTTCTTT.

V usage is TRBV4-2 and J usage is TRBJ2-2; a possible D gene is TRBD2 (5 bases). There are 16 residues in the CDR3. Germline V CDR1 and CDR2: LGHNA, YNFKEQ. Trimming shortened V by 2 bases and J by 7 bases, and 17 bases separated the two germline ends. The CDR3 loop is CASSQPPGGSVGELFF. The CDR3, as DNA: TGTGCCAGCAGCCAACCTCCTGGCGGGTCAGTCGGGGAGCTGTTTTTT.

DNA of the CDR3: TGTGCCAGCCTAAGGCCCAGGTTCATGAACACTGAAGCTTTCTTT. This codes for CASLRPRFMNTEAFF. V and J are TRBV7-9 and TRBJ1-1; no reliable D call. CDR1 is SEHNR and CDR2 is FQNEAQ in the germline V gene (reference sequence). Trimming left V 8 bases short and J 0 bases short, with 16 bases between. This CDR3 region has 15 residues.

The rearrangement uses TRBV2 and TRBJ1-2; the match to TRBD1 covers 8 bases. Looked up from germline, CDR1 is SNHLY and CDR2 is FYNNEI. The CDR3 totals 12 residues. The V segment lost 6 bases and the J segment 4 bases; nucleotides outside the gene matches: 1. CDR3 sequence (DNA): TGTGCCAGCAGGGGGACAGGCTATGGCTACACCTTC. Its translation is CASRGTGYGYTF.

V and J are TRBV9 and TRBJ2-5; 13 bases agree with TRBD2. Germline-derived CDR1 and CDR2 are SGDLS and YYNGEE. The V segment lost 7 bases and the J segment 4 bases; nucleotides outside the gene matches: 10. The CDR3 loop spans 16 amino acids. The CDR3 nucleotides are TGTGCCAGCTCTTTCCAACTAGCGGGAGGGAGAGAGACCCAGTACTTC. This sequence encodes CASSFQLAGGRETQYF.

The chain uses TRBV6-6 and TRBJ1-5, with 10 nucleotides matching TRBD1. Unmatched junction bases numbered 7, after V lost 0 bases and J lost 11 bases. Germline CDR1 and CDR2: MNHNY and SVGAGI (reference sequence). The CDR3 totals 15 residues. CDR3 bases: TGTGCCAGCAGTTACTCCAGACAGGGGGCAATCACCCAGCATTTT. Translation gives CASSYSRQGAITQHF.

The chain recombines TRBV10-3 with TRBJ1-1; possibly TRBD1 for D (5 bases). Germline V gene data show CDR1 as ENHRY and CDR2 as SYGVKD. Trimming removed 10 bases from V and 5 bases from J, with 20 bases in between. The CDR3 runs to 14 residues. Written as DNA, the CDR3 is TGTGCCACCTCATTCCACGGGGGGATGACTGAAGCTTTCTTT. As protein: CATSFHGGMTEAFF.

CDR3 DNA: TGCGCCAGCAGCTCAACCCTCGGACAGGGACTATACACTGAAGCTTTCTTT. It translates to CASSSTLGQGLYTEAFF. V usage is TRBV5-1 and J usage is TRBJ1-1, with 8 bases that match TRBD1. V was clipped by 3 bases and J by 3 bases; unmatched bases: 13. The CDR3 totals 17 residues. Germline CDR1 SGHRS, CDR2 YFSETQ.

J is TRBJ2-3 and V is TRBV28; TRBD2 agrees at 8 bases. This CDR3 spans 18 amino acids. Trimming cost V 6 bases and J 2 bases; bases outside gene matches: 16. Per the germline V gene, CDR1 is MDHEN and CDR2 is SYDVKM. CDR3 protein: CASSPTYGTREPTDTQYF. DNA of the CDR3: TGTGCCAGCAGCCCCACCTACGGGACTAGAGAGCCCACAGATACGCAGTATTTT.

This chain links TRBV6-5 with TRBJ2-1, with 12 bases lining up with TRBD2. Germline V CDR1 and CDR2: MNHEY, SVGAGI. This CDR3 has 15 residues. V was pared by 7 bases and J by 4 bases, with 5 bases of the junction left unmatched. CDR3 sequence reads: CASTPLAGGYNEQFF. CDR3 DNA sequence: TGTGCCAGCACCCCACTAGCGGGAGGATACAATGAGCAGTTCTTC.

This clone was recorded a few times. This chain uses TRBV7-2 with TRBJ1-5, with D maybe TRBD1 (5 bases). V was trimmed by 3 bases and J by 5 bases, leaving 14 bases between them. The CDR3 consists of 15 residues. Germline V gene sequence: CDR1 SGHTA, CDR2 FQGNSA. This CDR3 reads CASSFGGTEDQPQHF. The CDR3, as DNA: TGTGCCAGCAGCTTCGGGGGGACCGAGGATCAGCCCCAGCATTTT.